This entry describes one T cell receptor (beta chain). The sample originates from a study of blood T cell repertoires in COVID-19. Study as a whole: Spain, Italy and the United States supplied samples that represented acute and convalescent COVID-19. The cDNA or gDNA used as material had been derived from T cells, B-cell-depleted T cells, or PBMCs.

The junction had 4 bases not matched to a gene; V was cut back by 9 bases and J by 1 base. The CDR3 covers 13 residues. Only in-frame clones appear in the TCRdb table, and some are missing; sequencing was by immunoSEQ multiplex PCR. The sample yields approximately 250,000 clones, about 82% seen once. Seattle researchers signed up patients amid active infection and tracked them longitudinally. The sample was peripheral blood. This chain links TRBV12-3 or TRBV12-4 with TRBJ2-5; 8 bases agree with TRBD2. The TCR originated in a woman aged 80 or over with COVID-19, enrolled during active disease. The chain's CDR3 is CASERGPQETQYF. CDR3 bases: TGTGCCAGTGAGCGGGGGCCCCAAGAGACCCAGTACTTC.